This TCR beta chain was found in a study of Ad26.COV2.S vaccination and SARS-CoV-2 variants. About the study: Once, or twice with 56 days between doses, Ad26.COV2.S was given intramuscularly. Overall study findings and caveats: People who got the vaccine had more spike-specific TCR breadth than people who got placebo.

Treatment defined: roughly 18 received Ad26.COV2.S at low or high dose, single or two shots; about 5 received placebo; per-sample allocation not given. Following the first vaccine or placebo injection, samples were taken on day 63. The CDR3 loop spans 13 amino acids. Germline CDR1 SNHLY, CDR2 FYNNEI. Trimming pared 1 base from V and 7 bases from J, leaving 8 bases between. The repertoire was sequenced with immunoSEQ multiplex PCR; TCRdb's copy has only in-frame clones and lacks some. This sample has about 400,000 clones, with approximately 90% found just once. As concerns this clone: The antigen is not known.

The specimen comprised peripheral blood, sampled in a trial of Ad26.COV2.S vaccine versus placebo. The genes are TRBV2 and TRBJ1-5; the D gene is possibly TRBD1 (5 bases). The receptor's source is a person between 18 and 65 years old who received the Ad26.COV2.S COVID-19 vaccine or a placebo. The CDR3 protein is CASSEGGEQPQHF. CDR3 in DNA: TGTGCCAGCAGTGAAGGGGGGGAGCAGCCCCAGCATTTT.